The 17 T cell receptor beta chains listed next were all sequenced from one sample in a study of persistence of HIV-infected CD4 T cells. Stimulation used approximately 9.5 ug/mL lysate from CMV-infected fibroblasts. CD40L/CD69 double-negative CD45RO-high memory CD4+ T cells were collected. The antigens these receptors bind are not known. The immunoSEQ assay was version 4, run in survey mode. Here immunoSEQ multiplex PCR was the method, and the copy in TCRdb shows in-frame clones only, minus some. The data show some 41,000 clones, around 80% seen once. The sequenced sample was CD4+ T cells sorted from PBMCs after roughly 18-hour stimulation, obtained from a patient who received antiretroviral therapy. Receptors were obtained from an adult man with HIV who was CMV-seropositive.

The rearrangement links TRBV18 to TRBJ2-7, with D possibly being TRBD2 (6 bases). CDR3 size: 14 residues. CDR1 is KGHSH and CDR2 is LQKENI in the germline V gene. Trimming removed 2 bases at V and 2 bases at J, with 10 bases between. The CDR3 is CASSPGTPAYEQYF. The CDR3 region has the DNA TGTGCCAGCTCACCAGGGACTCCCGCCTACGAGCAGTACTTC.

This rearrangement joins TRBV27 to TRBJ1-5; a weak D match, TRBD1 (5 bases). Germline V CDR1 and CDR2: MNHEY, SMNVEV (reference sequence). This CDR3 is 13 amino acids long. Trimming took off 6 bases at V and 3 bases at J, with 9 bases between the two ends. CDR3 region: CASRRGDNQPQHF. CDR3 bases: TGTGCCAGCAGAAGAGGGGACAATCAGCCCCAGCATTTT.

The chain carries TRBV7-8 and TRBJ1-6; D gene unclear. V gave up 2 bases and J gave up 9 bases, with 11 bases separating them. Germline V gives CDR1 SGHVS, CDR2 FQNEAQ. The CDR3 has 14 residues. CDR3 residues: CASSLRNSASPLHF. The CDR3 DNA is TGTGCCAGCAGCTTAAGGAACAGCGCTTCACCCCTCCACTTT.

This chain connects TRBV12-5 to TRBJ1-1, with D uncertain. Trimming removed 1 base from V and 6 bases from J, with 12 bases in between. The CDR3 runs to 14 residues. Germline V gene lookup returns CDR1 LGHNT and CDR2 FRNRAP. Here the CDR3 DNA reads TGTGCTAGTGGTTTGGCGGAGGGATTGGCTGAAGCTTTCTTT. Amino acids: CASGLAEGLAEAFF. Full variable domain (missing parts from reference TRBV12-5 and TRBJ1-1): DARVTQTPRHKVTEMGQEVTMRCQPILGHNTVFWYRQTMMQGLELLAYFRNRAPLDDSGMPKDRFSAEMPDATLATLKIQPSEPRDSAVYFCASGLAEGLAEAFFGQGTRLTVV.

The rearrangement uses TRBV2 and TRBJ2-7; D is ambiguous. The CDR3 covers 10 residues. CDR1 and CDR2 from the germline V gene are SNHLY and FYNNEI. Trimming pared 6 bases from V and 7 bases from J, leaving 7 bases between. In nucleotides, the CDR3 is TGTGCCAGCAGATGGGGAGAGCAGTACTTC. Translating it yields CASRWGEQYF.

The rearrangement joins TRBV5-4 to TRBJ1-1, with a possible D match to TRBD1 (6 bases). The germline V gene encodes CDR1 SGHNT and CDR2 YYREEE (reference sequence). Trimming removed 1 base from V and 5 bases from J, with 15 bases in between. CDR3 length: 15 residues. The CDR3 sequence is CASSLWGAGQTEAFF. CDR3 bases: TGTGCCAGCAGCTTGTGGGGGGCCGGGCAGACTGAAGCTTTCTTT.

The rearrangement joins TRBV3-1 (or the pseudogene TRBV3-2) to TRBJ1-2; weak D call: TRBD1 (5 bases). V dropped 1 base and J dropped 1 base, with 10 bases sitting between them. Germline V CDR1 and CDR2: LGHDT, YNNKEL (reference sequence). This CDR3 comprises 15 residues. CDR3 sequence (DNA): TGTGCCAGCAGCCAAGTACGGCAGGGTAACTATGGCTACACCTTC. Amino acid sequence: CASSQVRQGNYGYTF.

V gene TRBV5-1 combines with J gene TRBJ2-7, with 8 bases that match TRBD2. V lost 4 bases, J lost 5 bases, and 8 bases stayed unmatched. This CDR3 region has 14 residues. Germline V gene data show CDR1 as SGHRS and CDR2 as YFSETQ. CDR3 bases: TGCGCCAGCAGCCCCCTGAGCGGGGGCAACGAGCAGTACTTC. Translated, it gives CASSPLSGGNEQYF.

The V call is TRBV6-5, the J call TRBJ2-6; D remains ambiguous. V was cut by 7 bases and J by 2 bases, with 9 bases left in between. The CDR3 consists of 14 residues. CDR1 is MNHEY and CDR2 is SVGAGI in the germline V gene. The CDR3 spells CASNGFTGANVLTF. DNA for the CDR3: TGTGCCAGCAATGGGTTCACTGGGGCCAACGTCCTGACTTTC.

This chain links TRBV2 with TRBJ2-3, with D perhaps matching TRBD2 (6 bases). Germline CDR1 SNHLY, CDR2 FYNNEI. The V and J ends lost 10 bases and 8 bases respectively, with 22 bases between them. CDR3 length: 14 amino acids. The CDR3 spells CATSPRDLIGTQYF. CDR3 in DNA: TGTGCCACCTCACCTCGGGACTTGATAGGTACGCAGTATTTT.

The CDR3 DNA follows: TGTGCCATCAGTGTAAACCCGGAGGGGACAGATACGCAGTATTTT. It is translated as CAISVNPEGTDTQYF. The V gene is TRBV10-3, the J gene TRBJ2-3; D might be TRBD2 (6 bases). The V end lost 4 bases, the J end lost 3 bases, and 14 bases lay between the germline ends. Germline loops: CDR1 ENHRY, CDR2 SYGVKD. The CDR3 totals 15 residues.

The V gene is TRBV2, the J gene TRBJ2-1; D is undetermined. CDR3 length equals 13 residues. The V and J ends lost 8 bases and 4 bases respectively, with 12 bases between them. Germline V lookup: CDR1 SNHLY, CDR2 FYNNEI. CDR3 in amino acids: CASAAARYNEQFF. The CDR3 coding sequence is TGTGCCAGCGCCGCCGCCAGGTACAATGAGCAGTTCTTC.

To note about this clone: The junction departs from the called germline gene at one end, perhaps through a read error. The DNA of the CDR3 is TGTGCCAGCAGTTCCGGGTCCTTTAATTCACCCCTCCACTTT. This gives the protein CASSSGSFNSPLHF. The chain carries TRBV28 and TRBJ1-6; D is uncertain. CDR3 length: 14 residues. CDR1 and CDR2 from the germline V gene are MDHEN and SYDVKM.

The V call is TRBV27, the J call TRBJ1-5; 10 bases line up with TRBD1. V was pared by 3 bases and J by 6 bases, with 2 bases of the junction left unmatched. Germline lookup yields CDR1 MNHEY and CDR2 SMNVEV (reference sequence). The CDR3 is 14 residues long. The CDR3 is CASSLTGGGQPQHF. CDR3 DNA: TGTGCCAGCAGTTTGACAGGGGGCGGTCAGCCCCAGCATTTT.

The chain carries TRBV20-1 and TRBJ2-3; no clear D gene. Per the germline V gene, CDR1 is DFQATT and CDR2 is SNEGSKA (reference sequence). V lost 5 bases to trimming and J lost 1 base, with 1 base between them. This CDR3 has 10 residues. CDR3 sequence (DNA): TGCAGTGCTCGCACAGATACGCAGTATTTT. The encoded protein is CSARTDTQYF.

This clone was observed once. CDR3 in DNA: TGTGCCACCAGCAGAGGAGGGGCCAGGGAAAACATTCAGTACTTC. This codes for CATSRGGARENIQYF. The rearrangement joins TRBV15 to TRBJ2-4; D possibly uses TRBD1 or TRBD2 (5 bases each). This CDR3 has 15 residues. The V end lost 1 base, the J end lost 5 bases, and 12 bases lay between the germline ends. Per germline, CDR1 LNHNV and CDR2 YYDKDF (reference sequence).

The rearrangement uses TRBV6-5 and TRBJ1-5, with D tentatively TRBD1 (5 bases). There are 15 residues in the CDR3. The ends were cut back, 6 bases at V and 0 bases at J, with 12 bases in the middle. The germline gives CDR1 MNHEY, CDR2 SVGAGI. CDR3 in DNA: TGTGCCAGCAGCTGGACAAAAGATAGCAATCAGCCCCAGCATTTT. Its protein product is CASSWTKDSNQPQHF.